Shown below are 27 T cell receptor beta chains from a single sample sequenced in a study of blood T cell repertoires in COVID-19. Assay used: immunoSEQ multiplex PCR; TCRdb lists only in-frame clones, some missing. This sample has some 45,000 clones; about 80% occur once, and the top ten carry under 20%. The source material was peripheral blood. The source of these receptors is a man aged 70 or older with acute or convalescent COVID-19.

This chain links TRBV7-2 with TRBJ2-7, with 9 positions matching TRBD1. The germline V gene encodes CDR1 SGHTA and CDR2 FQGNSA. With V trimmed by 2 bases and J by 5 bases, 4 bases remained unmatched. This CDR3 comprises 14 residues. In DNA form, the CDR3 reads TGTGCCAGCAGCTTATGGGGACAGGGTAACGAGCAGTACTTC. Residues: CASSLWGQGNEQYF.

The chain carries TRBV9 and TRBJ1-6; D not certain. Trimming left V 8 bases short and J 5 bases short, with 11 bases between. Germline-derived CDR1 and CDR2 are SGDLS and YYNGEE. This CDR3 comprises 13 residues. In DNA, the CDR3 is TGTGCCAGTCACCGCGGGGATAATTCACCCCTCCACTTT. Translating it yields CASHRGDNSPLHF.

This chain connects TRBV28 to TRBJ2-5; 8 bases are shared with TRBD2. The length of the CDR3 is 11 residues. Looked up from germline, CDR1 is MDHEN and CDR2 is SYDVKM. The CDR3 sequence is CGISGGETQYF. Written as DNA, the CDR3 is TGTGGGATCTCGGGGGGGGAGACCCAGTACTTC.

Turning to this clone: The junction does not match germline at one end; this may be a read error. CDR3 sequence (DNA): TGTGCCAGCAGTTTGGGGGCAGGTCAGGGCGAGCAGTACTTC. This translates into CASSLGAGQGEQYF. J is TRBJ2-7 and V is TRBV5-4; tentative D call: TRBD1 (6 bases). This CDR3 comprises 14 residues. Germline V lookup: CDR1 SGHNT, CDR2 YYREEE (reference sequence).

This clone was seen only once. Distinct nucleotide sequences in the sample also encode this CDR3. The chain joins TRBV5-8 to TRBJ2-7; D call uncertain. The V end lost 0 bases, the J end lost 2 bases, and 6 bases lay between the germline ends. Looked up from germline, CDR1 is SGHTS and CDR2 is YDEGEE. The CDR3 covers 13 residues. The CDR3 DNA reads TGTGCCAGCAGCTTGGGCACAACCTACGAGCAGTACTTC. Translation gives CASSLGTTYEQYF.

The V and J genes are TRBV2 and TRBJ2-5; 7 bases match TRBD2. V shed 2 bases and J 3 bases; nucleotides not matched to a gene: 3. Per germline, CDR1 SNHLY and CDR2 FYNNEI. CDR3 length equals 14 residues. The CDR3, as DNA: TGTGCCAGCAGTGAACCTAGCGGAAAAGAGACCCAGTACTTC. Its protein product is CASSEPSGKETQYF.

The sample holds one count of this clone. V is TRBV7-9 and J is TRBJ1-4; D may be TRBD1 (5 bases). The germline V gene has CDR1 SEHNR and CDR2 FQNEAQ (reference sequence). There are 15 residues in the CDR3. V gave up 5 bases and J gave up 5 bases, with 15 bases separating them. The CDR3 nucleotides read TGTGCCAGCAGCCAGCTTAGGGGCCCCAATGAAAAACTGTTTTTT. Its protein is CASSQLRGPNEKLFF.

This rearrangement joins TRBV5-6 to TRBJ1-2; D is undetermined. From germline, CDR1 is SGHDT and CDR2 YYEEEE. This CDR3 comprises 13 residues. The V end lost 4 bases, the J end lost 5 bases, and 12 bases lay between the germline ends. This CDR3 reads CASSPPGGYGYTF. The CDR3 DNA follows: TGTGCCAGCAGCCCACCGGGAGGTTATGGCTACACCTTC.

This clone was recorded only once. This chain connects TRBV10-2 to TRBJ1-2, with no clear D. Trimming removed 3 bases from V and 5 bases from J, with 10 bases in between. CDR1 is WSHSY and CDR2 is SAAADI in the germline V gene. The CDR3 loop spans 13 amino acids. The CDR3 loop reads CASSDFARYGYTF. CDR3 bases: TGCGCCAGCAGTGATTTCGCTCGGTATGGCTACACCTTC.

This clone showed up many times. The chain combines TRBV5-1 with TRBJ1-6; D might be TRBD1 (5 bases). This CDR3 is built from 17 residues. Germline lookup yields CDR1 SGHRS and CDR2 YFSETQ. V was cut by 4 bases and J by 1 base, with 15 bases left in between. The CDR3, as DNA: TGCGCCAGCAGCCCTTCACCGGGGGGATCCTATAATTCACCCCTCCACTTT. This sequence encodes CASSPSPGGSYNSPLHF.

The gene calls are TRBV5-4 and TRBJ1-6, with TRBD1 matching over 10 bases. The trim removed 0 bases at V and 10 bases at J, leaving 1 base unmatched. The CDR3 length is 14 residues. Looked up from germline, CDR1 is SGHNT and CDR2 is YYREEE (reference sequence). The CDR3 DNA reads as TGTGCCAGCAGCTTGGTGGACAGGGGGTCACCCCTCCACTTT. This codes for CASSLVDRGSPLHF. Using reference TRBV5-4 and TRBJ1-6 for the parts outside the CDR3, the full variable domain is ETGVTQSPTHLIKTRGQQVTLRCSSQSGHNTVSWYQQALGQGPQFIFQYYREEENGRGNFPPRFSGLQFPNYSSELNVNALELDDSALYLCASSLVDRGSPLHFGNGTRLTVT.

By share of the sample, this clone is medium-sized (0.01 to 0.1%). The chain has TRBV4-1 and TRBJ1-2; D is undetermined. CDR1 and CDR2 from the germline V gene are MGHRA and YSYEKL. Trimming removed 0 bases at V and 7 bases at J, with 9 bases between. The CDR3 totals 13 residues. The CDR3: CASSQERVRGYTF. The CDR3 nucleotides are TGCGCCAGCAGCCAAGAGAGGGTTCGTGGCTACACCTTC.

This clone was detected only once. The V gene is TRBV7-9, the J gene TRBJ1-5; the match to TRBD1 covers 8 bases. The CDR3 runs 16 residues. The J segment lost 3 bases and the V segment lost 5 bases, leaving 9 bases of the junction unmatched. Germline V gives CDR1 SEHNR, CDR2 FQNEAQ (reference sequence). This CDR3 reads CASSIGTGANNQPQHF. In DNA, the CDR3 is TGTGCCAGCAGCATTGGGACAGGAGCCAACAATCAGCCCCAGCATTTT.

The chain recombines TRBV6-2 or TRBV6-3 with TRBJ1-3, with D unclear. Trimming pared 5 bases from V and 0 bases from J, leaving 14 bases between. CDR1 is MNHEY and CDR2 is SVGEGT in the germline V gene. This CDR3 contains 16 residues. The CDR3 spells CASSRIRRSSGNTIYF. DNA of the CDR3: TGTGCCAGCAGTCGGATCAGGAGGAGCTCTGGAAACACCATATATTTT.

The chain uses TRBV5-1 and TRBJ2-2; D may be TRBD2 (6 bases). Germline assignment: CDR1 SGHRS and CDR2 YFSETQ. The CDR3 contains 13 residues. V lost 4 bases to trimming and J lost 9 bases, with 13 bases between them. CDR3 DNA: TGCGCCAGCAGCCTAGGAGGGTCCAGGGAGCTGTTTTTT. Translation gives CASSLGGSRELFF.

This clone was recorded a few times. The rearrangement uses TRBV5-1 and TRBJ1-1; 9 bases agree with TRBD1. Per the germline V gene, CDR1 is SGHRS and CDR2 is YFSETQ. The V segment lost 4 bases and the J segment 1 base; nucleotides outside the gene matches: 2. The CDR3 sequence is 14 residues long. This CDR3 is CASSLDRGNTEAFF. Written as DNA, the CDR3 is TGCGCCAGCAGCCTGGACAGGGGGAACACTGAAGCTTTCTTT. The full variable domain, rest sourced from reference TRBV5-1 and TRBJ1-1, is KAGVTQTPRYLIKTRGQQVTLSCSPISGHRSVSWYQQTPGQGLQFLFEYFSETQRNKGNFPGRFSGRQFSNSRSEMNVSTLELGDSALYLCASSLDRGNTEAFFGQGTRLTVV.

The chain couples TRBV6-2 or TRBV6-3 to TRBJ1-6; no clear D gene. Germline CDR1 MNHEY, CDR2 SVGEGT. The CDR3 covers 14 residues. The ends were cut back, 2 bases at V and 4 bases at J, with 6 bases in the middle. The CDR3 sequence: CASSYVAYNSPLHF. CDR3 coding DNA: TGTGCCAGCAGTTACGTGGCTTATAATTCACCCCTCCACTTT.

This rearrangement joins TRBV18 to TRBJ1-1, with D maybe TRBD1 (6 bases). V was cut by 4 bases and J by 3 bases, with 24 bases left in between. The germline CDR1 and CDR2 sequences are KGHSH and LQKENI. CDR3 length: 18 residues. The CDR3 DNA reads TGTGCCAGCTCACTAGCACTCCCAGGGGCCCGGGGGGACACTGAAGCTTTCTTT. This gives the protein CASSLALPGARGDTEAFF.

V and J are TRBV10-1 and TRBJ2-3; 10 bases map to TRBD1. CDR3 length equals 15 residues. J was trimmed by 5 bases and V by 2 bases; bases with no gene match: 4. Germline V gene lookup returns CDR1 WNHNN and CDR2 SYGVQD (reference sequence). CDR3 loop: CASSEGTGVKDTQYF. The CDR3 coding sequence is TGCGCCAGCAGTGAGGGGACAGGGGTAAAAGATACGCAGTATTTT.

The chain recombines TRBV9 with TRBJ1-4; D gene unclear. V dropped 0 bases and J dropped 7 bases, with 10 bases sitting between them. This CDR3 is 14 amino acids long. Germline V gene data show CDR1 as SGDLS and CDR2 as YYNGEE. The CDR3 DNA is TGTGCCAGCAGCGTAGAATGGGGAGGTGAAAAACTGTTTTTT. Protein product: CASSVEWGGEKLFF.

The chain combines TRBV2 with TRBJ1-1; 7 bases agree with TRBD1. Germline V gene sequence: CDR1 SNHLY, CDR2 FYNNEI. The CDR3 totals 14 residues. Germline trimming cut 6 bases from V and 3 bases from J; bases unmatched to any gene: 7. The CDR3, as DNA: TGTGCCAGCAGCCGGGACAGTTATGACACTGAAGCTTTCTTT. Amino acid sequence: CASSRDSYDTEAFF.

The V gene is TRBV5-1, the J gene TRBJ2-5; 7 nucleotides agree with TRBD1. V shed 4 bases and J 4 bases; nucleotides not matched to a gene: 13. Germline lookup yields CDR1 SGHRS and CDR2 YFSETQ. The CDR3 totals 16 residues. DNA of the CDR3: TGCGCCAGCAGCCGAGAGGGGGCCCAGGACAGAGAGACCCAGTACTTC. Protein: CASSREGAQDRETQYF.

This chain's CDR3 is CASSQEGQGAHNEQFF. The DNA for the CDR3 is TGTGCCAGCAGCCAAGAGGGTCAGGGGGCTCACAATGAGCAGTTCTTC. The chain is built from TRBV3-1 (or the pseudogene TRBV3-2) and TRBJ2-1; 8 nucleotides align to TRBD1. Germline V gene data show CDR1 as LGHDT and CDR2 as YNNKEL (reference sequence). The junction had 6 bases not matched to a gene; V was cut back by 0 bases and J by 5 bases. The CDR3 spans 16 residues.

This clone occurred a few times. The chain recombines TRBV9 with TRBJ2-3, with a weak D call TRBD2 (5 bases). Deletions cut 4 bases from V and 0 bases from J, with 9 bases between. Per germline, CDR1 SGDLS and CDR2 YYNGEE. The CDR3 sequence is 14 residues long. The CDR3 region is CASSLRTSTDTQYF. CDR3 nucleotides: TGTGCCAGCAGCCTCCGGACTAGCACAGATACGCAGTATTTT.

The rearrangement uses TRBV4-1 and TRBJ2-7; TRBD1 is a possible D gene (5 bases). There are 14 residues in the CDR3. Looked up from germline, CDR1 is MGHRA and CDR2 is YSYEKL. Between the trimmed V and J ends, which lost 2 bases and 5 bases, there was a span of 13 bases. The CDR3 loop reads CASSQSQGFDEQYF. The CDR3 coding sequence is TGCGCCAGCAGCCAAAGTCAGGGCTTTGACGAGCAGTACTTC.

This clone was counted between two and nine times. The J gene is TRBJ2-2, the V gene TRBV9; D is uncertain. Deletions cut 4 bases from V and 1 base from J, with 11 bases between. The germline V gene has CDR1 SGDLS and CDR2 YYNGEE. The CDR3 is 15 residues long. This chain's CDR3 is CASSSHQVNTGELFF. CDR3 nucleotide sequence: TGTGCCAGCAGCTCTCACCAGGTGAACACCGGGGAGCTGTTTTTT.

The sample holds one count of this clone. The chain combines TRBV25-1 with TRBJ1-5; 7 positions match TRBD1. After removal of 6 bases from V and 4 bases from J, the junction contained 6 bases not matched to a gene. This CDR3 spans 14 amino acids. Germline V gives CDR1 MGHDK, CDR2 SYGVNS. The CDR3 sequence is CASSQTGLNQPQHF. CDR3 nucleotides: TGTGCCAGCAGCCAGACAGGGTTAAATCAGCCCCAGCATTTT.